Listed below are T cell receptor beta chains from one sample, sequenced in a study of T cell responses to AZD1222 COVID-19 vaccine. The method was immunoSEQ multiplex PCR; TCRdb's version includes in-frame clones alone and lacks a portion of them. The repertoire has over 100,000 clones, about 87% of them found once; the top ten carry around 4%. Sequences were derived from peripheral blood, sampled 28 days after the second AZD1222 dose. These receptors came from an adult who received the AZD1222 COVID-19 vaccine. Each CDR3 is given with its conserved first and last residue. A D gene is named only where the DNA matches it firmly. Clone size appears in some rows only: once, few, many, or a class for an expanded clone.

cdr3_length,v_call,d_call,clone_size,j_call,cdr3_aa,cdr3_nt
14,TRBV24-1,TRBD2,NA,TRBJ2-5,CATSAGGSEETQYF,TGTGCCACCTCGGCGGGGGGTTCGGAAGAGACCCAGTACTTC
15,TRBV4-3,NA,NA,TRBJ2-7,CASSQVGPSGYEQYF,TGCGCCAGCAGCCAAGTAGGACCTAGTGGGTACGAGCAGTACTTC
16,TRBV10-3,NA,NA,TRBJ1-3,CAISAAQGISGNTIYF,TGTGCCATCAGCGCAGCCCAGGGGATCTCTGGAAACACCATATATTTT
15,TRBV28,NA,few,TRBJ2-3,CASSLGERSTDTQYF,TGTGCCAGCAGTTTGGGAGAGAGATCCACAGATACGCAGTATTTT
15,TRBV5-4,TRBD2,NA,TRBJ2-7,CASSLSSGMSYEQYF,TGTGCCAGCAGCTTGTCTAGCGGGATGTCCTACGAGCAGTACTTC
17,TRBV14,TRBD2,NA,TRBJ2-2,CASSPTVGRVNTGELFF,TGTGCCAGCAGCCCTACCGTAGGGAGGGTGAACACCGGGGAGCTGTTTTTT
14,TRBV27,NA,once,TRBJ2-7,CASSFPDRTYEQYF,TGTGCCAGCAGTTTCCCGGACCGCACCTACGAGCAGTACTTC
12,TRBV2,NA,NA,TRBJ2-7,CASHRKTYEQYF,TGTGCCAGCCACAGGAAAACCTACGAGCAGTACTTC
18,TRBV6-4,NA,once,TRBJ1-1,CASSDSPGVVGRNTEAFF,TGTGCCAGCAGTGACTCGCCGGGTGTTGTTGGCAGGAACACTGAAGCTTTCTTT
14,TRBV5-6,NA,NA,TRBJ2-7,CASSFGGRSYEQYF,TGTGCCAGCAGCTTTGGGGGTCGGTCCTACGAGCAGTACTTC
15,TRBV4-2,TRBD2,few,TRBJ2-7,CASSQGTSGPYEQYF,TGTGCCAGCAGCCAAGGGACTAGCGGACCCTACGAGCAGTACTTC
11,TRBV30,TRBD1,NA,TRBJ2-1,CAWSLDREQFF,TGTGCCTGGAGTCTGGACAGGGAGCAGTTCTTC
16,TRBV6-4,NA,NA,TRBJ1-2,CASSPGPTATNYGYTF,TGTGCCAGCTCTCCCGGACCTACGGCTACTAACTATGGCTACACCTTC
16,TRBV10-2,TRBD1,NA,TRBJ2-7,CASSESLARGLDEQYF,TGCGCCAGCAGTGAGTCCTTGGCCAGGGGGCTTGACGAGCAGTACTTC
13,TRBV10-2,NA,NA,TRBJ1-4,CASRTHEGEKLFF,TGCGCCAGCAGGACCCACGAGGGCGAAAAACTGTTTTTT
14,TRBV19,TRBD1,NA,TRBJ1-1,CASSEDRHRPKAFF,TGTGCCAGTAGTGAGGACAGGCATAGGCCGAAAGCTTTCTTT
13,TRBV27,NA,NA,TRBJ2-2,CASSTGNTGELFF,TGTGCCAGCAGTACGGGGAACACCGGGGAGCTGTTTTTT
13,TRBV5-5,NA,NA,TRBJ2-1,CASSFSGDGWQFF,TGTGCCAGCAGCTTCTCAGGGGATGGGTGGCAGTTCTTC
16,TRBV19,NA,NA,TRBJ2-2,CASSPTPPQNTGELFF,TGTGCCAGTAGCCCAACCCCCCCACAAAACACCGGGGAGCTGTTTTTT
15,TRBV7-9,TRBD2,NA,TRBJ2-2,CASSFSGALTGELFF,TGTGCCAGCAGCTTCAGCGGGGCCCTCACCGGGGAGCTGTTTTTT
15,TRBV3-1/TRBV3-2,NA,few,TRBJ1-1,CASSQIGRENTEAFF,TGTGCCAGCAGCCAAATTGGCAGGGAGAACACTGAAGCTTTCTTT
13,TRBV3-1/TRBV3-2,TRBD1,NA,TRBJ1-2,CASSQGTGYGYTF,TGTGCCAGCAGCCAAGGGACAGGGTATGGCTACACCTTC
19,TRBV15,NA,NA,TRBJ1-3,CATSRGGTFDLTSGNTIYF,TGTGCCACCAGCAGAGGAGGGACTTTCGATTTAACTTCTGGAAACACCATATATTTT
16,TRBV10-3,TRBD2,NA,TRBJ2-1,CAISESSGGLNNEQFF,TGTGCCATCAGTGAGTCGTCGGGGGGGCTTAACAATGAGCAGTTCTTC
12,TRBV7-3,NA,once,TRBJ2-3,CASSRISDTQYF,TGTGCCAGCAGCCGTATCAGTGATACGCAGTATTTT
13,TRBV23-1,NA,NA,TRBJ2-5,CASRRQLQETQYF,TGCGCCAGCAGAAGACAGCTCCAAGAGACCCAGTACTTC
13,TRBV24-1,NA,NA,TRBJ2-5,CATSRGSQETQYF,TGTGCCACCAGCAGGGGATCCCAAGAGACCCAGTACTTC
14,TRBV6-5,TRBD1,NA,TRBJ1-1,CASTKDRVLTEAFF,TGTGCCAGCACTAAGGACAGGGTTTTGACTGAAGCTTTCTTT
17,TRBV3-1/TRBV3-2,NA,NA,TRBJ2-4,CASSQVGGPLAKNIQYF,TGTGCCAGCAGCCAAGTTGGAGGTCCTCTAGCCAAAAACATTCAGTACTTC
15,TRBV10-3,NA,NA,TRBJ1-6,CAIRDPRETSSPLHF,TGTGCCATCAGGGACCCCCGAGAAACGAGTTCACCCCTCCACTTT
16,TRBV5-1,TRBD1,NA,TRBJ2-7,CASSLRGTGAGYEQYF,TGCGCCAGCAGCTTGCGAGGTACAGGGGCAGGATACGAGCAGTACTTC
16,TRBV4-2,TRBD1,once,TRBJ2-7,CASSHHMAGGDYEQYF,TGTGCCAGCAGCCATCACATGGCAGGGGGCGATTACGAGCAGTACTTC
10,TRBV7-9,NA,NA,TRBJ1-2,CASSSYGYTF,TGTGCCAGCAGCTCATACGGCTACACCTTC
11,TRBV11-2,NA,NA,TRBJ2-7,CASSSLTGPYF,TGTGCCAGCAGCTCATTGACAGGCCCGTACTTC
14,TRBV5-5,NA,NA,TRBJ2-5,CASSPSDTWETQYF,TGTGCCAGCAGCCCGTCGGACACATGGGAGACCCAGTACTTC
13,TRBV30,NA,NA,TRBJ2-3,CAWDQGNADTQYF,TGTGCCTGGGACCAGGGGAACGCAGATACGCAGTATTTT
14,TRBV4-3,NA,NA,TRBJ1-1,CASSPAGPNTEAFF,TGCGCCAGCAGCCCCGCCGGTCCGAACACTGAAGCTTTCTTT
15,TRBV12-5,TRBD1,NA,TRBJ1-1,CASGSRDRFNTEAFF,TGTGCTAGTGGTTCCAGGGACAGATTTAACACTGAAGCTTTCTTT
14,TRBV25-1,NA,NA,TRBJ2-5,CASRGVGYQETQYF,TGTGCCAGCAGGGGGGTGGGGTACCAAGAGACCCAGTACTTC
17,TRBV23-1,NA,NA,TRBJ2-2,CASSPGRQVPNTGELFF,TGCGCCAGCAGTCCCGGTCGGCAGGTCCCGAACACCGGGGAGCTGTTTTTT
16,TRBV15,NA,NA,TRBJ1-4,CATSRDMRILNEKLFF,TGTGCCACCAGCAGAGACATGAGGATCCTGAATGAAAAACTGTTTTTT
13,TRBV29-1,NA,few,TRBJ1-2,CSVVAETVGGYTF,TGCAGCGTTGTGGCGGAGACGGTCGGGGGCTACACCTTC
17,TRBV19,TRBD1,NA,TRBJ1-6,CASIDPGGRTYNSPLHF,TGTGCCAGTATCGACCCAGGGGGAAGGACCTATAATTCACCCCTCCACTTT
14,TRBV30,NA,NA,TRBJ1-2,CAWSADPTRYGYTF,TGTGCCTGGAGTGCGGACCCAACTAGGTATGGCTACACCTTC
16,TRBV7-6,NA,few,TRBJ2-7,CASSLPPAGGGYEQYF,TGTGCCAGCAGCTTACCTCCAGCGGGTGGTGGATACGAGCAGTACTTC
17,TRBV4-3,NA,NA,TRBJ2-1,CASSQDPRTIKNNEQFF,TGCGCCAGCAGCCAAGATCCGAGGACAATAAAAAACAATGAGCAGTTCTTC
15,TRBV5-1,NA,NA,TRBJ1-4,CASSLGMGAGEKLFF,TGCGCCAGCAGCTTGGGGATGGGGGCTGGTGAAAAACTGTTTTTT